Shown below are 5 T cell receptor beta chains from a single sample sequenced in a study of T cell changes during pregnancy in multiple sclerosis. Sequencing used immunoSEQ multiplex PCR; TCRdb keeps in-frame clones, though not all of them. The data hold fewer than 60,000 clones, with roughly 88% observed a single time. The source was peripheral blood, collected in the third trimester of pregnancy. These receptors were obtained from a female donor in good health, enrolled as a control in a pregnancy study.

The chain carries TRBV10-3 and TRBJ2-3; TRBD2 agrees at 11 bases. The CDR3 is 17 residues long. V shed 6 bases, J shed 0 bases, and the junction held 8 bases outside the gene matches. The germline gives CDR1 ENHRY, CDR2 SYGVKD. In nucleotides, the CDR3 is TGTGCCATCAGGTGGACTAGCGGGTCGTCTAGCACAGATACGCAGTATTTT. It encodes CAIRWTSGSSSTDTQYF.

The chain carries TRBV9 and TRBJ1-2, with D possibly being TRBD1 (5 bases). Germline CDR1 reads SGDLS; CDR2 reads YYNGEE. CDR3 length: 15 residues. V lost 4 bases and J 6 bases, leaving 19 bases between the germline ends. CDR3 residues: CASSPRYRSDHGYTF. CDR3 nucleotides: TGTGCCAGCAGCCCAAGGTACAGGAGCGACCATGGCTACACCTTC.

J is TRBJ1-4 and V is TRBV11-2; 7 bases line up with TRBD1. CDR3 length equals 17 residues. With 4 bases clipped from V and 5 bases from J, the junction kept 13 bases outside the gene matches. Germline CDR1 is SGHAT and CDR2 is FQNNGV. The CDR3: CASSWGQGDRVNEKLFF. DNA for the CDR3: TGTGCCAGCAGCTGGGGCCAGGGGGACAGAGTGAATGAAAAACTGTTTTTT.

V gene TRBV19 combines with J gene TRBJ1-2, with D possibly being TRBD1 (6 bases). V lost 3 bases to trimming and J lost 6 bases, with 14 bases between them. The CDR3 runs 14 residues. The germline V gene has CDR1 LNHDA and CDR2 SQIVND (reference sequence). DNA of the CDR3: TGTGCCAGTAGTATGGGGACACAGAGTAATGGCTACACCTTC. Translating gives CASSMGTQSNGYTF.

The V gene is TRBV2, the J gene TRBJ2-3; tentative D call: TRBD2 (6 bases). With 6 bases removed from V and 1 base from J, the gap between germline ends came to 8 bases. The CDR3 length is 13 residues. CDR1 and CDR2 from the germline V gene are SNHLY and FYNNEI. This CDR3 is CASRSGGTDTQYF. The CDR3, as DNA: TGTGCCAGCAGGTCGGGGGGCACAGATACGCAGTATTTT.